These 6 T cell receptor beta chains share one sample of origin, sequenced in a study of blood T cells in healthy people across ages. A second PCR, run for 7 to 11 cycles, used a sample-barcoded 5' primer plus a J-beta primer mix. TCRdb fed the 5' RACE reads into MiXCR, producing one record per CDR3 protein. The table lists about 970,000 distinct CDR3 sequences, roughly 51% of them singletons. The specimen sequenced was blood. The receptors were gathered from a woman aged 55-70 years in good health.

The chain recombines TRBV9 with TRBJ2-1; D possibly corresponds to TRBD2 (5 bases). The germline CDR1 and CDR2 sequences are SGDLS and YYNGEE. The CDR3 totals 15 residues. V lost 0 bases and J lost 2, with 9 bases in between. CDR3: CASSVELAPYNEQFF. CDR3 nucleotide sequence: TGTGCCAGCAGCGTAGAGCTAGCCCCCTACAATGAGCAGTTCTTC.

The J gene is TRBJ2-3, the V gene TRBV3-1, with 11 bases identical to TRBD2. Germline V gives CDR1 LGHDT, CDR2 YNNKEL (reference sequence). The CDR3 contains 16 residues. The V and J ends lost 0 bases and 8 bases, in that order; junction bases with no gene match: 7. DNA of the CDR3: TGTGCCAGCAGCCAAGATGTAGCGGGAGGGCCTGGTACGCAGTATTTT. This gives the protein CASSQDVAGGPGTQYF.

Here the CDR3 reads CASSQGILGYTF. In DNA form, the CDR3 reads TGTGCCAGCAGCCAAGGCATCCTTGGCTACACCTTC. The chain couples TRBV4-2 to TRBJ1-2; D gene uncertain. The V end was cut by 1 base, the J end by 7 bases, with 7 bases between. Germline V gene sequence: CDR1 LGHNA, CDR2 YNFKEQ. CDR3 length: 12 residues.

This clonotype appeared a few times. This sequence joins TRBV12-3 or TRBV12-4 and TRBJ2-6; D not resolved. This CDR3 spans 15 amino acids. V gave up 3 bases and J gave up 3 bases, with 9 bases separating them. The CDR3: CASSFLGFGANVLTF. The DNA of the CDR3 is TGTGCCAGCAGTTTCCTCGGCTTTGGGGCCAACGTCCTGACTTTC.

The rearrangement links TRBV9 to TRBJ2-3; no clear D. Trimming removed 2 bases from V and 5 bases from J, with 9 bases in between. The CDR3 length is 13 residues. In germline, CDR1 is SGDLS, CDR2 YYNGEE. As DNA, the CDR3 is TGTGCCAGCAGCGTCCCCTCAGGAGATACGCAGTATTTT. This codes for CASSVPSGDTQYF. The whole variable domain, remainder taken from reference TRBV9 and TRBJ2-3, is DSGVTQTPKHLITATGQRVTLRCSPRSGDLSVYWYQQSLDQGLQFLIQYYNGEERAKGNILERFSAQQFPDLHSELNLSSLELGDSALYFCASSVPSGDTQYFGPGTRLTVL.

The rearrangement links TRBV3-1 to TRBJ2-7; tentatively, D is TRBD2 (5 bases). CDR1 and CDR2 (germline): LGHDT, YNNKEL (reference sequence). The V end was cut by 2 bases, the J end by 10 bases, with 12 bases between. The length of the CDR3 is 12 residues. Written as DNA, the CDR3 is TGTGCCAGCAGCCAAACAAGAGCGGACCAGTACTTC. Protein: CASSQTRADQYF.